This T cell receptor beta chain appears in the sequencing data of a study of cytomegalovirus exposure and HLA in healthy donors. In the case of this clone: Its antigen is unidentified.

The PCR had 60 Vbeta and 13 Jbeta primers. Profiling relied on immunoSEQ multiplex PCR, and the TCRdb table lists in-frame clones only, not all of them. The repertoire holds about 140,000 clones, with almost 85% as singletons. Study-wide points: Serostatus for CMV was the only available immune exposure information. Among TCR beta chains of equal frequency, HLA-associated ones were more clonally expanded in a later analysis.

The specimen sequenced was PBMCs. The sequence was obtained from a man aged 25 to 40 in good health and CMV-seropositive.

CDR3 residues: CASSPTGGDTEAFF. The CDR3 DNA is TGCGCCAGCAGCCCGACAGGGGGTGACACTGAAGCTTTCTTT. V gene TRBV5-1 combines with J gene TRBJ1-1; 9 bases line up with TRBD1. From germline, CDR1 is SGHRS and CDR2 YFSETQ. V shed 4 bases and J 3 bases; nucleotides not matched to a gene: 4. The CDR3 has 14 amino acids.